This T cell receptor beta chain originates from a study of T-cell memory formation after mild COVID-19. Background on the study: Largely donor-specific TCR clusters were found.

Germline V gene data show CDR1 as GTSNPN and CDR2 as SVGIG (reference sequence). The V and J ends lost 0 bases and 4 bases respectively, with 7 bases between them. This CDR3 contains 12 residues. The sample holds a few counts of this clonotype. The antigen is not known. TCRalpha and TCRbeta libraries used 5'RACE with constant-segment primers and UMIs. One entry per CDR3 protein results from TCRdb running MiXCR on the 5' RACE reads. The sample consists of about 560,000 distinct CDR3 sequences, 17% of them appearing once. Study-wide points: Prior to infection, memory already included some responding clones, suggesting cross-reactive memory joined. Unconfirmed was the SARS-CoV-2 specificity of second-wave clones that peaked on day 37.

The receptor was isolated from an adult woman who had mild COVID-19 (a few samples of this study predate the infection). Cell type and time point are not known. The rearrangement joins TRBV30 to TRBJ2-7, with D unresolved. Specimen: PBMCs or a T cell subset sorted from them (not recorded which). In DNA, the CDR3 is TGTGCCTGGAGTGTGTCTAGTTACGAGCAGTACTTC. Translation: CAWSVSSYEQYF.